This T cell receptor beta chain was observed in a study of OX40 agonist ivuxolimab in advanced cancers. The table came from immunoSEQ multiplex PCR; TCRdb's copy has only in-frame clones and leaves some out. This table holds roughly 46,000 clones, approximately 90% found once. In germline, CDR1 is SGHVS, CDR2 FQNEAQ. The CDR3 spans 14 residues. V lost 5 bases and J lost 3, with 11 bases in between. Material: CD4+ or CD8+ T cells sorted from blood, obtained in a trial of the OX40 agonist ivuxolimab. This rearrangement joins TRBV7-8 to TRBJ1-3; D is possibly TRBD1 (5 bases). The clonotype was recovered from an adult with an advanced solid tumor such as melanoma, head and neck, liver or kidney cancer. In nucleotides, the CDR3 is TGTGCCAGCAGCCCGGGACTAAATGGAAACACCATATATTTT. Translating it yields CASSPGLNGNTIYF.